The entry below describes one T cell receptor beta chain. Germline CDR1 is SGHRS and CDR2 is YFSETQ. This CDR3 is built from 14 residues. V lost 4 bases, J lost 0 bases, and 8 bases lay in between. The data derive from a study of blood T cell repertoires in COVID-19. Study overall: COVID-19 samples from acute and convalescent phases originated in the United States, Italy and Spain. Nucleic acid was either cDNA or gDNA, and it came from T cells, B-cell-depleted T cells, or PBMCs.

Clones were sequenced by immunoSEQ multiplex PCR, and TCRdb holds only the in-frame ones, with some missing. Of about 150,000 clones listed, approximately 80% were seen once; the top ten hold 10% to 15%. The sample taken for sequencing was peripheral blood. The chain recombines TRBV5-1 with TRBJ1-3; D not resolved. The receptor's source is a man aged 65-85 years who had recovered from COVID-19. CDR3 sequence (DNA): TGCGCCAGCAGCCAAGCTGCCTCTGGAAACACCATATATTTT. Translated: CASSQAASGNTIYF. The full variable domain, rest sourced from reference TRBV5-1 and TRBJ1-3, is KAGVTQTPRYLIKTRGQQVTLSCSPISGHRSVSWYQQTPGQGLQFLFEYFSETQRNKGNFPGRFSGRQFSNSRSEMNVSTLELGDSALYLCASSQAASGNTIYFGEGSWLTVV.